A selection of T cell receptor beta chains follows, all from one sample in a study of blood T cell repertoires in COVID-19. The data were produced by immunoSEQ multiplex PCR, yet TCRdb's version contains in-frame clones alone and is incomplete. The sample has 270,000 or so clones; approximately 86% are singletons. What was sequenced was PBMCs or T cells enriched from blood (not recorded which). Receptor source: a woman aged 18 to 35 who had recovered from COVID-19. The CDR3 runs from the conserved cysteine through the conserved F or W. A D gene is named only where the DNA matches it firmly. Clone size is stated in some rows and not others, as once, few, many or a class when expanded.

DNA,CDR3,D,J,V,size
TGTGCCAGCAGCCCGGGATCCACAGATACGCAGTATTTT,CASSPGSTDTQYF,-,TRBJ2-3,TRBV7-2,-
TGCAGCGTTGATAGCGGGGGCCACCTTGAGCAGTTCTTC,CSVDSGGHLEQFF,TRBD2,TRBJ2-1,TRBV29-1,-
TGCAGCGTTGCATCGACTGTCCCCAAACGGACAGAATACGAGCAGTACTTC,CSVASTVPKRTEYEQYF,-,TRBJ2-7,TRBV29-1,-
TGTGCTAGTGGCCGCGAGGAGCGGGGTATGGATACGCAGTATTTT,CASGREERGMDTQYF,TRBD2,TRBJ2-3,TRBV12-5,-
TGTGCCAGCAGCTTACGTGGTGCGGGGACAGGGGACTACAATGAGCAGTTCTTC,CASSLRGAGTGDYNEQFF,TRBD1,TRBJ2-1,TRBV11-2,-
TGTGCCAGCAGTGAAAGGGGGGATACGCAGTATTTT,CASSERGDTQYF,-,TRBJ2-3,TRBV2,-
TGTGCCAGCAGCGGATGGGAGGGGGTCGATGAGCAGTTCTTC,CASSGWEGVDEQFF,-,TRBJ2-1,TRBV9,once
TGTGCCAGCAGTATACCGCGGACAGGGAGCTCCTACAATGAGCAGTTCTTC,CASSIPRTGSSYNEQFF,TRBD1,TRBJ2-1,TRBV28,once
TGTGCCAGCAGCTCGGACTCAAGGCTCAACAAAAACATTCAGTACTTC,CASSSDSRLNKNIQYF,-,TRBJ2-4,TRBV7-2,few
TGTGCCAGCAGTCTCCGGGGGGACGTATGGGATGAGCAGTTCTTC,CASSLRGDVWDEQFF,TRBD2,TRBJ2-1,TRBV6-5,-
TGTGCCAGCAGTCCGACAGGGATGGCCTACGAGCAGTACTTC,CASSPTGMAYEQYF,TRBD1,TRBJ2-7,TRBV27,-
TGTGCCAGCAGCTTCGGACTAGCCAATGAGCAGTTCTTC,CASSFGLANEQFF,TRBD2,TRBJ2-1,TRBV5-6,-
TGTGCCAGCAGTTCCTTAGCCGGCACCGCTGGGGCGTTAGGCTACACCTTC,CASSSLAGTAGALGYTF,-,TRBJ1-2,TRBV28,-
TGTGCCAGCAGCTTGGACCCAGGGGGCTTCTACGAGCAGTACTTC,CASSLDPGGFYEQYF,TRBD1,TRBJ2-7,TRBV5-5,-
TGTGCCAGCCGGGGACAAGTCCGGGGAAATTCACCCCTCCACTTT,CASRGQVRGNSPLHF,-,TRBJ1-6,TRBV6-5,-
TGTGCCAGCAGTGAAGTTAGTAGGAGAAAAGAAAAACTGTTTTTT,CASSEVSRRKEKLFF,-,TRBJ1-4,TRBV6-1,-
TGTGCCAGCAGCCGAAAGGACAGGAGCTCCTATAATTCACCCCTCCACTTT,CASSRKDRSSYNSPLHF,TRBD1,TRBJ1-6,TRBV2,once
TGTGCCAGCAGCTTAGATGGGCCACCGAACACCGGGGAGCTGTTTTTT,CASSLDGPPNTGELFF,-,TRBJ2-2,TRBV7-2,once
TGTGCCAGCAGTGATCCGGGACTAGCGGAGTTCTTC,CASSDPGLAEFF,TRBD2,TRBJ2-1,TRBV6-1,once
TGTGCCAGCAGGCCTATCCCCCTTGGGACAAGCACAGATACGCAGTATTTT,CASRPIPLGTSTDTQYF,-,TRBJ2-3,TRBV7-9,-
TGTGCCAGCAGCAAAGGACAGTATAGCAATCAGCCCCAGCATTTT,CASSKGQYSNQPQHF,-,TRBJ1-5,TRBV21-1,-
TGTGCCAGCACTCAGGACAGGGGAAGCATTCAGTACTTC,CASTQDRGSIQYF,TRBD1,TRBJ2-4,TRBV28,-
TGTGCCAGCAGTTACTCGAAGGACACCCGTGGAGATGAGCAGTACTTC,CASSYSKDTRGDEQYF,-,TRBJ2-7,TRBV6-6,-
TGTGCCAGCAGCTTGGCATCCAGGGACCCGCTGGAGGGCAATGAAAAACTGTTTTTT,CASSLASRDPLEGNEKLFF,-,TRBJ1-4,TRBV5-4,once
TGTGCCAGTACAGGGTCGGGCACCGGGGAGCTGTTTTTT,CASTGSGTGELFF,-,TRBJ2-2,TRBV19,-
TGTGCCAGCAGCTATGGGACAGGGGGAGGAAAACTGTTTTTT,CASSYGTGGGKLFF,TRBD1,TRBJ1-4,TRBV5-6,-
TGCGCCAGCAGCTTGGTAGGCGGCGGGCCTAACTATGGCTACACCTTC,CASSLVGGGPNYGYTF,-,TRBJ1-2,TRBV5-1,-
TGTGCCAGCAGCATTCAGGGTTCCGGGGCCAACGTCCTGACTTTC,CASSIQGSGANVLTF,-,TRBJ2-6,TRBV5-4,-
TGCGCCAGCAGCCGGACAAATGAAAAACTGTTTTTT,CASSRTNEKLFF,-,TRBJ1-4,TRBV4-1,-
TGTGCCAGCAGCCCCCGAACCGGACAGGGGGCGAGTGGAAACACCATATATTTT,CASSPRTGQGASGNTIYF,TRBD1,TRBJ1-3,TRBV7-8,once
TGTGCCAGCAGCTCCGGAGGGCAGCTTACTATCTATGGCTACACCTTC,CASSSGGQLTIYGYTF,-,TRBJ1-2,TRBV27,-
TGTGCCAGCAGCGTCCCGCATCTAGCGGGAGCCGGGGAGCTGTTTTTT,CASSVPHLAGAGELFF,TRBD2,TRBJ2-2,TRBV5-6,-
TGTGCCAGCACCGATACAGGGCTCTACGAGCAGTACTTC,CASTDTGLYEQYF,-,TRBJ2-7,TRBV6-6,-
TGCGCCAGCACCCTCGATGTAGGCGGGGCCACTGAAGCTTTCTTT,CASTLDVGGATEAFF,-,TRBJ1-1,TRBV5-1,-
TGTGCCAGTAGTATATCCAGATTTTACAATGAGCAGTTCTTC,CASSISRFYNEQFF,-,TRBJ2-1,TRBV19,-
TGTGCCTGGAGTGTACACAATTTTCAACAGGGAACAGCTTTCTTT,CAWSVHNFQQGTAFF,-,TRBJ1-1,TRBV30,-
TGTGCCAGCAGCAGAGCCGGGACACCCCCTTATGGCTACACCTTC,CASSRAGTPPYGYTF,-,TRBJ1-2,TRBV5-4,-
TGCGCCAGCAGCCAAGATAGCGGCGCTGGGTCCTACAATGAGCAGTTCTTC,CASSQDSGAGSYNEQFF,-,TRBJ2-1,TRBV4-1,-
TGTGCCAGCAGCGCCACTCCGGTGCTGGGGGAGCTGTTTTTT,CASSATPVLGELFF,-,TRBJ2-2,TRBV9,-
TGTGCCATCAGTGAGTCAGGGGCGGTTAGCTACACCTTC,CAISESGAVSYTF,-,TRBJ1-2,TRBV10-3,-
TGTGCCTGGAGTGTATCGGGGGATTCACCCCTCCACTTT,CAWSVSGDSPLHF,-,TRBJ1-6,TRBV30,-
TGTGCCAGCAGCTTGAATGCCGGGACAGGGGCTGAAGCTTTCTTT,CASSLNAGTGAEAFF,TRBD1,TRBJ1-1,TRBV5-4,-
TGCGCCAGCAGCCATACGTCTGCGACAGGGGGCCGAAACACTGAAGCTTTCTTT,CASSHTSATGGRNTEAFF,TRBD1,TRBJ1-1,TRBV4-1,once
TGTGCCAGCAGCAACTCACAGGGCGCCACCATATATTTT,CASSNSQGATIYF,-,TRBJ1-3,TRBV5-5,-
TGTGCCAGCAGCCCAGCTAGCGGGACGCAGTATTTT,CASSPASGTQYF,TRBD2,TRBJ2-3,TRBV3-1/TRBV3-2,-
TGTGCCAGCAGTTCGCGCCAACCCGGGGGGGAGCAGTACTTC,CASSSRQPGGEQYF,TRBD2,TRBJ2-7,TRBV27,-
TGTGCCAGCACCAACGGGGTCTACAATGAGCAGTTCTTC,CASTNGVYNEQFF,-,TRBJ2-1,TRBV3-1/TRBV3-2,-
TGTGCCAGCAGTTTACCCCAGGGGCTCACTGAAGCTTTCTTT,CASSLPQGLTEAFF,-,TRBJ1-1,TRBV28,-
TGTGCCAGCAGCGAGACAGGGTCGAGCTACACCTTC,CASSETGSSYTF,TRBD1,TRBJ1-2,TRBV6-5,-
TGTGCCAGCAAACTACAGGGGGCGGCGGGAGGTCATGAAAAACTGTTTTTT,CASKLQGAAGGHEKLFF,TRBD1,TRBJ1-4,TRBV6-4,-
TGTGCCAGCAGTCCCGGACAGTTCAATTCACCCCTCCACTTT,CASSPGQFNSPLHF,-,TRBJ1-6,TRBV7-9,-
TGCGCCAGCAGCCAAGATTCAGGGTTCGAGCAGTACTTC,CASSQDSGFEQYF,-,TRBJ2-7,TRBV4-1,-
TGTGCCAGCAGCTCAACAGGGAACTCTGGAAACACCATATATTTT,CASSSTGNSGNTIYF,-,TRBJ1-3,TRBV11-3,few